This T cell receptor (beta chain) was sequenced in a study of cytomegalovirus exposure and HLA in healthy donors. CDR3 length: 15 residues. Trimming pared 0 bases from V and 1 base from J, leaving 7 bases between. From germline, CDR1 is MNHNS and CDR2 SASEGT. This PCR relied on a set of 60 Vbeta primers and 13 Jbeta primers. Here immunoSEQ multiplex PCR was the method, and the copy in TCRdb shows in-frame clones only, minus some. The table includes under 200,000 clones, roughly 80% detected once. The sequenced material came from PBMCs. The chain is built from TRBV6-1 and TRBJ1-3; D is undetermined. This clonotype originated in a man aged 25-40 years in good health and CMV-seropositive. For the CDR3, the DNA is TGTGCCAGCAGTGAAGCTGGGAGGTCTGGAAACACCATATATTTT. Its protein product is CASSEAGRSGNTIYF.